This T cell receptor (beta chain) was obtained from a study of blood T cell repertoires in COVID-19. Germline V gene data show CDR1 as SGHRS and CDR2 as YFSETQ. The CDR3 length is 17 residues. Trimming left V 3 bases short and J 1 base short, with 18 bases between. Assay used: immunoSEQ multiplex PCR; TCRdb lists only in-frame clones, some missing. Counted here are some 130,000 clones, more than 80% occurring once; the ten biggest clones make up about 4.1%. Sequenced material: PBMCs or T cells enriched from blood (not recorded which). The chain carries TRBV5-1 and TRBJ2-3, with D possibly being TRBD2 (6 bases). This TCR was recovered from a man aged 45-65 years who had recovered from COVID-19. CDR3 sequence: CASSSARDLQRTDTQYF. The DNA for the CDR3 is TGCGCCAGCAGCTCCGCAAGGGACTTGCAACGCACAGATACGCAGTATTTT.